Described below is a single TCR beta chain sequence and its context. V shed 1 base and J shed 2 bases, with 8 bases lying between them. Germline assignment: CDR1 SEHNR and CDR2 FQNEAQ (reference sequence). This CDR3 is 14 amino acids long. The data derive from a study of blood T cell repertoires in COVID-19. Study information: PBMCs, B-cell-depleted T cells, or T cells provided the cDNA or gDNA that made up the material.

In assigning cohorts, the study relied on participant-reported clinical history. As handled by the study authors: By means of reference gene primer amplification, nucleated cell counts were estimated. Assay: immunoSEQ multiplex PCR; the TCRdb copy retains only in-frame clones and omits some. V and J calls plus clone size are reproduced from that table; the DNA served to infer D and trimming. The sample has almost 500,000 clones; about 88% are singletons. This TCR was sampled from a woman aged 60-75 years who had recovered from COVID-19. The sequenced material came from PBMCs or T cells enriched from blood (not recorded which). This sequence joins TRBV7-9 and TRBJ1-2; D gene ambiguous. The CDR3 DNA sequence: TGTGCCAGCAGCTTAGACGGAGGGAACTATGGCTACACCTTC. Its protein product is CASSLDGGNYGYTF.